Presented here are 29 T cell receptor beta chains from one specimen sequenced in a study of beta chain features in type 1 diabetes. All of the isolated RNA was reverse transcribed, so expressed TCRB transcripts were sequenced. Using immunoSEQ multiplex PCR, the repertoire was profiled, and TCRdb retains in-frame clones only, with some absent. In the table there are just over 15,000 clones, around two fifths of which are singletons. Sequencing was carried out using stem cell memory CD4+ T cells from blood. The receptor source for this set is a woman aged 40 to 49 in good health.

The chain recombines TRBV4-3 with TRBJ2-2, with 9 bases fitting TRBD1. V lost 5 bases and J lost 3; bases outside the gene matches: 4. Looked up from germline, CDR1 is LGHNA and CDR2 is YSLEER. The CDR3 sequence is 15 residues long. The CDR3 sequence: CASSFGTGYTGELFF. DNA of the CDR3: TGCGCCAGCAGCTTCGGGACAGGGTACACCGGGGAGCTGTTTTTT.

This sequence joins TRBV19 and TRBJ2-3; tentatively, D is TRBD1 (6 bases). Germline V gives CDR1 LNHDA, CDR2 SQIVND (reference sequence). Trimming stripped 4 bases from V and 6 bases from J, with 11 bases between. The CDR3 contains 13 residues. CDR3 protein: CASSTADRDTQYF. The CDR3 DNA is TGTGCCAGTAGTACGGCTGACAGGGATACGCAGTATTTT. The full variable domain, in which reference TRBV19 and TRBJ2-3 provide the parts outside the CDR3, is DGGITQSPKYLFRKEGQNVTLSCEQNLNHDAMYWYRQDPGQGLRLIYYSQIVNDFQKGDIAEGYSVSREKKESFPLTVTSAQKNPTAFYLCASSTADRDTQYFGPGTRLTVL.

The sample holds a few counts of this clone. CDR3 loop: CASIFRDRHNYGYTF. CDR3 DNA: TGTGCCAGCATTTTTCGGGACAGGCATAACTATGGCTACACCTTC. The chain has TRBV28 and TRBJ1-2, with 8 nucleotides matching TRBD1. With V trimmed by 7 bases and J by 1 base, 8 bases remained unmatched. Germline CDR1 and CDR2: MDHEN and SYDVKM. CDR3 length: 15 amino acids.

The J gene is TRBJ2-5, the V gene TRBV6-5; D unclear. There are 12 residues in the CDR3. CDR1 is MNHEY and CDR2 is SVGAGI in the germline V gene. V gave up 0 bases and J gave up 4 bases, with 3 bases separating them. Here the CDR3 reads CASSYSRETQYF. As DNA, the CDR3 is TGTGCCAGCAGTTACTCGAGAGAGACCCAGTACTTC.

In this sample, this clone turned up a few times. The chain is built from TRBV5-4 and TRBJ1-5; D is undetermined. Germline V gene sequence: CDR1 SGHNT, CDR2 YYREEE (reference sequence). This CDR3 region has 14 residues. V was clipped by 0 bases and J by 2 bases, with 6 bases between them. In DNA, the CDR3 is TGTGCCAGCAGCTTGGACGGGGGCAATCAGCCCCAGCATTTT. The encoded protein is CASSLDGGNQPQHF.

This chain joins TRBV21-1 and TRBJ1-2. TRBV21-1 is a listed pseudogene. The CDR3 is made up of 16 amino acids. The DNA of the CDR3 is TGTGCCAGCAGCCCCAGCGGGCCCAGGGAACTGTTTGGCTACACCTTC. Translation gives CASSPSGPRELFGYTF.

This clone appeared a single time. The chain's CDR3 is CASSLVSGGAQDTQYF. CDR3 sequence (DNA): TGCGCCAGCAGCTTGGTTAGCGGGGGGGCTCAAGATACGCAGTATTTT. The chain recombines TRBV5-1 with TRBJ2-3; TRBD2 agrees at 11 bases. Looked up from germline, CDR1 is SGHRS and CDR2 is YFSETQ. J gave up 5 bases and V 0 bases, and 5 bases lay outside the gene matches. The CDR3 runs 16 residues.

This chain connects TRBV27 to TRBJ2-1, with TRBD2 matching over 13 bases. Germline V gene lookup returns CDR1 MNHEY and CDR2 SMNVEV (reference sequence). The V gene end was trimmed by 6 bases and the J gene end by 15 bases; junction bases not matched to a gene: 14. CDR3 length: 15 amino acids. CDR3 sequence: CASRKGTSGDIRPFF. In DNA form, the CDR3 reads TGTGCCAGCAGGAAGGGGACTAGCGGGGATATCCGTCCGTTCTTC.

This chain joins TRBV29-1 and TRBJ2-1; 15 nucleotides align to TRBD2. There are 17 residues in the CDR3. Germline V CDR1 and CDR2: SQVTM, ANQGSEA. V lost 6 bases and J lost 2; bases outside the gene matches: 8. The CDR3 DNA reads as TGCAGCGTGAGGGAAGGACTAGCGGGGGGGCCCTACAATGAGCAGTTCTTC. Residues: CSVREGLAGGPYNEQFF.

The CDR3: CASSNSSTDTQYF. Written as DNA, the CDR3 is TGTGCCAGCAGCAACTCTAGCACAGATACGCAGTATTTT. The chain joins TRBV5-4 to TRBJ2-3; D gene ambiguous. V dropped 4 bases and J dropped 0 bases, with 6 bases sitting between them. There are 13 residues in the CDR3. Germline lookup yields CDR1 SGHNT and CDR2 YYREEE (reference sequence).

To note about this clone: Germline is not matched at one junction end, which may reflect a read error. The chain recombines TRBV6-6 with TRBJ2-1, with TRBD2 identical over 7 bases. This CDR3 region has 15 residues. Germline CDR1 is MNHNY and CDR2 is SVGAGI (reference sequence). CDR3 nucleotides: TGTGCCAGCAGTCCCCGACTAGCCTCCAACAATGAGCAGTTCTTC. It translates to CASSPRLASNNEQFF.

The V gene is TRBV29-1, the J gene TRBJ2-7; TRBD2 might be the D (5 bases). Trimming took off 3 bases at V and 2 bases at J, with 14 bases between the two ends. CDR3 length: 14 amino acids. In germline, CDR1 is SQVTM, CDR2 ANQGSEA. CDR3 sequence (DNA): TGCAGCGTTGAGAGAGGAGGATCGACCTACGAGCAGTACTTC. This encodes CSVERGGSTYEQYF.

This CDR3 is CASSPKTGAYNEQFF. Here the CDR3 DNA reads TGTGCCAGCAGCCCAAAGACAGGGGCCTACAATGAGCAGTTCTTC. This chain links TRBV11-2 with TRBJ2-1; 8 positions agree with TRBD1. CDR3 length: 15 residues. V shed 5 bases and J 2 bases; nucleotides not matched to a gene: 5. CDR1 and CDR2 from the germline V gene are SGHAT and FQNNGV.

J is TRBJ2-3 and V is TRBV5-1, with 7 bases identical to TRBD2. The CDR3 covers 16 residues. Germline-derived CDR1 and CDR2 are SGHRS and YFSETQ. Germline trimming cut 7 bases from V and 5 bases from J; bases unmatched to any gene: 16. CDR3 bases: TGCGCCAGCCATAAGGGTTCGAGCGGGGCTATAGATACGCAGTATTTT. This encodes CASHKGSSGAIDTQYF.

The genes are TRBV9 and TRBJ2-3, with TRBD2 matching 11 bases. Unmatched junction bases numbered 9, after V lost 0 bases and J lost 3 bases. The germline gives CDR1 SGDLS, CDR2 YYNGEE. The CDR3 is made up of 18 amino acids. The CDR3 sequence is CASSVVNLAGGFTDTQYF. CDR3 coding DNA: TGTGCCAGCAGCGTAGTAAATCTAGCGGGGGGCTTTACAGATACGCAGTATTTT.

The chain is built from TRBV5-1 and TRBJ1-1; D is ambiguous. Deletions cut 2 bases from V and 5 bases from J, with 7 bases between. The germline V gene encodes CDR1 SGHRS and CDR2 YFSETQ. CDR3 size: 12 residues. CDR3: CASSFSGTEAFF. The DNA of the CDR3 is TGCGCCAGCAGCTTTTCGGGGACTGAAGCTTTCTTT.

The CDR3 nucleotides read TGTGCCAGCTCACCACTTCGGGAGCTTAATGAAAAACTGTTTTTT. Translating gives CASSPLRELNEKLFF. This sequence joins TRBV18 and TRBJ1-4; D is ambiguous. The CDR3 has 15 residues. Germline lookup yields CDR1 KGHSH and CDR2 LQKENI. V was cut by 1 base and J by 4 bases, with 10 bases left in between. Full variable domain (missing parts from reference TRBV18 and TRBJ1-4): NAGVMQNPRHLVRRRGQEARLRCSPMKGHSHVYWYRQLPEEGLKFMVYLQKENIIDESGMPKERFSAEFPKEGPSILRIQQVVRGDSAAYFCASSPLRELNEKLFFGSGTQLSVL.

The rearrangement uses TRBV7-2 and TRBJ1-2; 8 nucleotides line up with TRBD1. The germline V gene has CDR1 SGHTA and CDR2 FQGNSA. CDR3 length: 15 residues. The V and J ends lost 3 bases and 2 bases, in that order; junction bases with no gene match: 5. The CDR3 here is CASSFTGGGNYGYTF. As DNA, the CDR3 is TGTGCCAGCAGCTTCACAGGGGGAGGAAACTATGGCTACACCTTC. Full variable domain (rest looked up from reference TRBV7-2 and TRBJ1-2): GAGVSQSPSNKVTEKGKDVELRCDPISGHTALYWYRQSLGQGLEFLIYFQGNSAPDKSGLPSDRFSAERTGGSVSTLTIQRTQQEDSAVYLCASSFTGGGNYGYTFGSGTRLTVV.

This clone counts as medium-sized. This chain uses TRBV11-3 with TRBJ2-1; 11 bases align to TRBD2. The ends lost 6 bases at V and 4 bases at J; junction bases unmatched: 11. The CDR3 sequence is 17 residues long. Germline-derived CDR1 and CDR2 are SGHNT and YENEEA. The CDR3 sequence: CASSPGEGTSGYNEQFF. CDR3 DNA sequence: TGTGCCAGCAGTCCCGGGGAGGGGACTAGCGGTTACAATGAGCAGTTCTTC.

The rearrangement joins TRBV7-2 to TRBJ2-5; D not certain. V was shortened by 5 bases and J by 5 bases, with 24 bases between the two germline ends. The CDR3 length is 17 residues. CDR1 is SGHTA, CDR2 FQGNSA, per germline. In DNA form, the CDR3 reads TGTGCCAGCAGCGATGGTCCCTCCCCCGTCAGCAGGGAGACCCAGTACTTC. Its protein is CASSDGPSPVSRETQYF.

V is TRBV18 and J is TRBJ1-2, with a tentative D call TRBD1 (5 bases). There are 12 residues in the CDR3. The germline CDR1 and CDR2 sequences are KGHSH and LQKENI. Trimming removed 1 base at V and 7 bases at J, with 7 bases between. CDR3: CASSPQGFGYTF. CDR3 sequence (DNA): TGTGCCAGCTCACCACAGGGGTTTGGCTACACCTTC.

This clone has just a few counts. The chain carries TRBV2 and TRBJ2-6, with 9 bases fitting TRBD1. This CDR3 is built from 20 residues. Germline V gene data show CDR1 as SNHLY and CDR2 as FYNNEI. V shed 1 base and J 1 base; nucleotides not matched to a gene: 11. The CDR3 loop is CASSEDPPGTGYSGANVLTF. CDR3 DNA: TGTGCCAGCAGTGAAGATCCCCCCGGGACAGGGTATTCTGGGGCCAACGTCCTGACTTTC.

The chain links TRBV4-1 to TRBJ2-5, with TRBD2 matching over 9 bases. Gene TRBJ2-7 matches the end of the DNA better, so the J call may be wrong. CDR1 MGHRA and CDR2 YSYEKL come from the germline V gene. The CDR3 sequence is 16 residues long. CDR3 DNA: TGCGCCAGCAGCCAAGGTCTAGCGGGGCGATCCTACGAGCAGTACTTC. Its protein product is CASSQGLAGRSYEQYF.

This chain uses TRBV5-1 with TRBJ2-1; 12 bases agree with TRBD2. Germline-derived CDR1 and CDR2 are SGHRS and YFSETQ. Germline trimming cut 4 bases from V and 5 bases from J; bases unmatched to any gene: 13. The CDR3 is 18 residues long. Written as DNA, the CDR3 is TGCGCCAGCAGCCCCGGACTAGCGGGATGGGCTCTCCACAATGAGCAGTTCTTC. It yields the protein CASSPGLAGWALHNEQFF.

The V call is TRBV5-5, the J call TRBJ1-2; D is ambiguous. Trimming removed 2 bases at V and 8 bases at J, with 10 bases between. Germline-derived CDR1 and CDR2 are SGHKS and YYEKEE (reference sequence). This CDR3 is built from 12 residues. CDR3 loop: CASSFGHRGYTF. The CDR3 DNA sequence: TGTGCCAGCAGCTTCGGTCACCGCGGCTACACCTTC.

Only one count was recorded for this clone. The chain uses TRBV6-1 and TRBJ2-1; weak D call: TRBD2 (5 bases). Germline CDR1 and CDR2: MNHNS and SASEGT. Trimming took 5 bases from V and 0 from J, leaving 8 bases between them. There are 14 residues in the CDR3. The CDR3 DNA reads as TGTGCCAGCAGTCCGGGATTCTCCTACAATGAGCAGTTCTTC. Its translation is CASSPGFSYNEQFF.

The genes are TRBV7-9 and TRBJ2-3; 7 positions match TRBD2. Germline V lookup: CDR1 SEHNR, CDR2 FQNEAQ (reference sequence). The trim removed 1 base at V and 1 base at J, leaving 8 bases unmatched. The CDR3 contains 17 residues. The CDR3 is CASSLGVAGPGTDTQYF. Written as DNA, the CDR3 is TGTGCCAGCAGCTTAGGAGTAGCGGGCCCGGGCACAGATACGCAGTATTTT. The full variable domain, in which reference TRBV7-9 and TRBJ2-3 provide the parts outside the CDR3, is DTGVSQNPRHKITKRGQNVTFRCDPISEHNRLYWYRQTLGQGPEFLTYFQNEAQLEKSRLLSDRFSAERPKGSFSTLEIQRTEQGDSAMYLCASSLGVAGPGTDTQYFGPGTRLTVL.

The genes are TRBV5-1 and TRBJ2-2, with 12 bases fitting TRBD2. Germline V lookup: CDR1 SGHRS, CDR2 YFSETQ. The CDR3 covers 17 residues. Trimming took 4 bases from V and 4 from J; bases not matched to a gene: 8. The CDR3 sequence: CASSPDLAGGFTGELFF. The CDR3 nucleotides are TGCGCCAGCAGCCCGGATCTAGCGGGGGGGTTCACCGGGGAGCTGTTTTTT.

The genes are TRBV18 and TRBJ1-5; tentative D call: TRBD1 (6 bases). Trimming shortened V by 4 bases and J by 0 bases, and 16 bases separated the two germline ends. The CDR3 has 17 residues. CDR1 and CDR2 (germline): KGHSH, LQKENI. The CDR3 region has the DNA TGTGCCAGCTCACTAACAGCTACAGGGCTTAGCAATCAGCCCCAGCATTTT. This gives the protein CASSLTATGLSNQPQHF.